This TCR beta chain is drawn from a study of T cell changes during pregnancy in multiple sclerosis. Profiling relied on immunoSEQ multiplex PCR, and the TCRdb table lists in-frame clones only, not all of them. The sample yields roughly 61,000 clones, around 90% seen once. V was cut by 5 bases and J by 2 bases, with 15 bases left in between. This CDR3 is 15 amino acids long. Germline V gene data show CDR1 as SGHVS and CDR2 as FNYEAQ. Specimen: peripheral blood, collected in the first trimester of pregnancy. The origin of this receptor is a female donor in good health, enrolled as a control in a pregnancy study. The chain links TRBV7-6 to TRBJ1-2; D may be TRBD1 (5 bases). CDR3 sequence: CASSASAGVNYGYTF. In DNA form, the CDR3 reads TGTGCCAGCAGCGCCTCGGCGGGGGTAAACTATGGCTACACCTTC.